This T cell receptor beta chain is drawn from a study of blood T cell repertoires in COVID-19. V lost 1 base to trimming and J lost 2 bases; unmatched junction nucleotides: 6. CDR3 length: 15 amino acids. CDR1 and CDR2 (germline): SGHTS, YDEGEE. Repertoires were generated with immunoSEQ multiplex PCR, while TCRdb's copy carries only in-frame clones and drops some. Here the sample spans approximately 180,000 clones, 80% to 90% being singletons. This clonotype was sampled from a woman aged 40 to 49 with acute COVID-19. The sample consisted of PBMCs or T cells enriched from blood (not recorded which). The chain uses TRBV5-8 and TRBJ2-7, with 7 bases fitting TRBD2. The CDR3 DNA reads as TGTGCCAGCAGCTTGACAGCAGGGACTACCTACGAGCAGTACTTC. Its translation: CASSLTAGTTYEQYF.